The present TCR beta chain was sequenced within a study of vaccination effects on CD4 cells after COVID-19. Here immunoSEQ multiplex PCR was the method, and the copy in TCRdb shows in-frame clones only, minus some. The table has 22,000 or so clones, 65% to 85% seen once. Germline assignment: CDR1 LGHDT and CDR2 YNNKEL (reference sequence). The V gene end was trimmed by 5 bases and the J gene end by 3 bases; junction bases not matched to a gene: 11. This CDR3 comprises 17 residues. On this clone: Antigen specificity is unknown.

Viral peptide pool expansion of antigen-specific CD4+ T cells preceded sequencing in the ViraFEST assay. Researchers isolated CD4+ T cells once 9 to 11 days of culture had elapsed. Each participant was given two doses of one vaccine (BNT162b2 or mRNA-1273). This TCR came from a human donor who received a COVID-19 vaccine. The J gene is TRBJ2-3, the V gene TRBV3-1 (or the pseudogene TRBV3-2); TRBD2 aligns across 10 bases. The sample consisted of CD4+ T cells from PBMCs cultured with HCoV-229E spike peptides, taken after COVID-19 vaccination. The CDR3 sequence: CASSFFFSGGETDTQYF. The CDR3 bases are TGTGCCAGCAGCTTTTTTTTCAGCGGGGGGGAAACAGATACGCAGTATTTT.